Listed below are T cell receptor beta chains from one sample, sequenced in a study of shared clonotypes between healthy human individuals. The method was immunoSEQ multiplex PCR; TCRdb's version includes in-frame clones alone and lacks a portion of them. Among approximately 400,000 clones listed, 96% were seen once. Sequenced material: memory CD8+ T cells sorted from blood. The origin of the receptors is a man aged 30-40 years in good health. Both conserved end residues are part of each CDR3. D genes are given only for firm matches. For some rows the clone size is stated as once, few or many, or as a class when expanded; others skip it.

CDR3nt	CDR3aa	len	j_gene	abundance	v_gene	d_gene
TGTGCCAGTAGCGGGACTTTTCCTAACTATGGCTACACCTTC	CASSGTFPNYGYTF	14	TRBJ1-2	-	TRBV19	-
TGTGCCAGTAGTATCTGGACAGCGAGCTCTGGAAACACCATATATTTT	CASSIWTASSGNTIYF	16	TRBJ1-3	once	TRBV19	-
TGCGCCAGCAGTCATGCCCGACGGCTTAATCAGCCCCAGCATTTT	CASSHARRLNQPQHF	15	TRBJ1-5	once	TRBV23-1	-
TGTGCCAGCAGCTTGGTAGCGAACCACGAGCAGTACTTC	CASSLVANHEQYF	13	TRBJ2-7	-	TRBV5-4	-
TGTGCCAGCACACCAGGACAGGGAAGGGGCACTGAAGCTTTCTTT	CASTPGQGRGTEAFF	15	TRBJ1-1	-	TRBV5-8	TRBD1
TGTGCCTGGAGTGTGGGACTAGCGGGCACCGGGGAGCTGTTTTTT	CAWSVGLAGTGELFF	15	TRBJ2-2	-	TRBV30	TRBD2
TGCGCCAGCAGCTTGGAATCCACTGAAGCTTTCTTT	CASSLESTEAFF	12	TRBJ1-1	-	TRBV5-1	-
TGTGCCAGCAGGGGACAGTCCTACGAGCAGTACTTC	CASRGQSYEQYF	12	TRBJ2-7	-	TRBV28	TRBD1
TGTGCCAGCAGTGAAGCTGTCTCGTTACTAGCGGGGAACACCGGGGAGCTGTTTTTT	CASSEAVSLLAGNTGELFF	19	TRBJ2-2	-	TRBV2	TRBD2
TGTGCCAGCAGCTACGACACCGGGGAGCTGTTTTTT	CASSYDTGELFF	12	TRBJ2-2	once	TRBV11-3	-
TGTGCCAGCAGCTTGTACGGGGACCAGCCCCAGCATTTT	CASSLYGDQPQHF	13	TRBJ1-5	-	TRBV7-9	-
TGCGCCAGCAGCAAGACGCAACTTAACACCGGGGAGCTGTTTTTT	CASSKTQLNTGELFF	15	TRBJ2-2	-	TRBV5-1	-
TGCAGCGTTGAAAGAGCAGGAGGGGAGACCCAGTACTTC	CSVERAGGETQYF	13	TRBJ2-5	-	TRBV29-1	-
TGTGCCAGCAGCTTTTCTCCGTACCAAGAGACCCAGTACTTC	CASSFSPYQETQYF	14	TRBJ2-5	-	TRBV11-2	-
TGCGCCAGCAGCCAAGTTGTAACAGATACGCAGTATTTT	CASSQVVTDTQYF	13	TRBJ2-3	-	TRBV4-1	-
TGTGCTAGCAGCAAGAACCCGGGACTAGCGGATACGCAGTATTTT	CASSKNPGLADTQYF	15	TRBJ2-3	-	TRBV7-7	TRBD2
TGTGCCAGCAGCTTCCGGGACACCTACGAGCAGTACTTC	CASSFRDTYEQYF	13	TRBJ2-7	-	TRBV13	-
TGTGCCAGCAGTGAAGCGCAGGTCTTGGGGGCTTTCTTT	CASSEAQVLGAFF	13	TRBJ1-1	-	TRBV6-1	-
TGTGCCAGCAGCTTTGGCGGAACGAACTATGGCTACACCTTC	CASSFGGTNYGYTF	14	TRBJ1-2	-	TRBV7-2	-
TGCGCCAGCAGCCAAGGAGAGGGAGCGAACAATGAGCAGTTCTTC	CASSQGEGANNEQFF	15	TRBJ2-1	-	TRBV4-1	-
TGCGCCACATCCCTCGGGGGACTGTCCTACAATGAGCAGTTCTTC	CATSLGGLSYNEQFF	15	TRBJ2-1	-	TRBV5-1	-
TGTGCCAGCAGCGCTTACTTTACGAGCGGGAAGTACGAGCAGTACTTC	CASSAYFTSGKYEQYF	16	TRBJ2-7	-	TRBV11-2	TRBD2
TGTGCCAGCAGTCCTAGCGGGAGGGCAAATGAGCAGTTCTTC	CASSPSGRANEQFF	14	TRBJ2-1	-	TRBV11-3	TRBD2
TGTGCCATCAGTGAGTCACAGGGGTATGGCTACACCTTC	CAISESQGYGYTF	13	TRBJ1-2	-	TRBV10-3	TRBD1
TGTGCCAGCAGTTTGTCGTGGGCGATTAACTATGGCTACACCTTC	CASSLSWAINYGYTF	15	TRBJ1-2	-	TRBV27	-